Listed here are 30 T cell receptor beta chains from one sample, sequenced in a study of shared clonotypes between healthy human individuals. Profiling relied on immunoSEQ multiplex PCR, and the TCRdb table lists in-frame clones only, not all of them. Altogether millions of clones are present, approximately 94% being singletons, with the ten largest covering 0.11% to 0.15%. Sequencing was performed on naive CD4+ T cells sorted from blood. As for subset: CD45RA+ positively selected. Receptor source: a man younger than 35 in good health.

This chain joins TRBV19 and TRBJ1-1; 7 bases match TRBD1. The CDR3 covers 14 residues. V shed 4 bases, J shed 0 bases, and the junction held 2 bases outside the gene matches. From germline, CDR1 is LNHDA and CDR2 SQIVND (reference sequence). The CDR3 is CASSKTGLNTEAFF. The CDR3 coding sequence is TGTGCCAGTAGTAAGACAGGGTTGAACACTGAAGCTTTCTTT.

The chain links TRBV11-2 to TRBJ2-3, with 9 bases that match TRBD2. This CDR3 spans 19 amino acids. The germline CDR1 and CDR2 sequences are SGHAT and FQNNGV. The ends lost 1 base at V and 0 bases at J; junction bases unmatched: 11. CDR3 sequence reads: CASSLAAGGKILSTDTQYF. Written as DNA, the CDR3 is TGTGCCAGCAGCTTAGCCGCGGGGGGGAAGATTCTTAGCACAGATACGCAGTATTTT.

The rearrangement joins TRBV15 to TRBJ2-3; 7 bases are shared with TRBD2. The CDR3 sequence is 18 residues long. Trimming cost V 1 base and J 6 bases; bases outside gene matches: 16. Germline CDR1 is LNHNV and CDR2 is YYDKDF (reference sequence). The CDR3 region is CATSRVAGLHTRLDTQYF. The CDR3 nucleotides read TGTGCCACCAGCAGAGTAGCGGGTCTACACACAAGGCTGGATACGCAGTATTTT.

This clone was recorded once. The identical CDR3 is also encoded by other nucleotide sequences in the sample. The V and J genes are TRBV5-1 and TRBJ1-1; a possible D gene is TRBD1 (5 bases). The CDR3 is 13 residues long. Trimming removed 2 bases at V and 1 base at J, with 6 bases between. Germline lookup yields CDR1 SGHRS and CDR2 YFSETQ. CDR3 in amino acids: CASSLGANTEAFF. CDR3 sequence (DNA): TGCGCCAGCAGCTTAGGGGCGAACACTGAAGCTTTCTTT.

J is TRBJ1-4 and V is TRBV6-5; 9 bases map to TRBD1. The CDR3 is 16 residues long. V lost 3 bases to trimming and J lost 5 bases; unmatched junction nucleotides: 7. CDR1 and CDR2 (germline): MNHEY, SVGAGI. Written as DNA, the CDR3 is TGTGCCAGCAGTTATACTTCCGGGACAGGGAATGAAAAACTGTTTTTT. It yields the protein CASSYTSGTGNEKLFF.

The chain carries TRBV6-6 and TRBJ1-4, with D tentatively TRBD1 (5 bases). Trimming stripped 2 bases from V and 8 bases from J, with 15 bases between. CDR1 MNHNY and CDR2 SVGAGI come from the germline V gene (reference sequence). The CDR3 runs to 15 residues. The CDR3 loop is CASSYGEGVYEKLFF. CDR3 sequence (DNA): TGTGCCAGCAGTTACGGTGAAGGGGTTTACGAAAAACTGTTTTTT.

The rearrangement links TRBV19 to TRBJ2-2, with 13 positions matching TRBD2. V lost 6 bases and J lost 7; bases outside the gene matches: 5. Germline V gives CDR1 LNHDA, CDR2 SQIVND (reference sequence). This CDR3 region has 15 residues. The CDR3 sequence: CASSPGLAGRGELFF. In nucleotides, the CDR3 is TGTGCCAGTAGCCCGGGACTAGCGGGGCGCGGGGAGCTGTTTTTT. Using reference TRBV19 and TRBJ2-2 for the parts outside the CDR3, the full variable domain is DGGITQSPKYLFRKEGQNVTLSCEQNLNHDAMYWYRQDPGQGLRLIYYSQIVNDFQKGDIAEGYSVSREKKESFPLTVTSAQKNPTAFYLCASSPGLAGRGELFFGEGSRLTVL.

Only a few counts were recorded for this clone. The chain carries TRBV30 and TRBJ1-1; TRBD1 is a possible D gene (5 bases). Germline assignment: CDR1 GTSNPN and CDR2 SVGIG (reference sequence). Trimming took 5 bases from V and 5 from J, leaving 15 bases between them. There are 13 residues in the CDR3. The CDR3 nucleotides are TGTGCCTGGGAACGGGACTTGCGGACTGAAGCTTTCTTT. This translates into CAWERDLRTEAFF.

The chain is built from TRBV11-2 and TRBJ1-5; D remains ambiguous. The CDR3 has 13 amino acids. Trimming cost V 1 base and J 6 bases, with 7 bases left between them. Germline values: CDR1 SGHAT, CDR2 FQNNGV. CDR3 protein: CASSLAEPQPQHF. The DNA for the CDR3 is TGTGCCAGCAGCTTAGCGGAGCCTCAGCCCCAGCATTTT.

V gene TRBV19 combines with J gene TRBJ2-2, with D possibly being TRBD1 or TRBD2 (5 bases each). The CDR3 runs to 14 residues. CDR1 and CDR2 (germline): LNHDA, SQIVND (reference sequence). V lost 4 bases and J 4 bases, leaving 10 bases between the germline ends. The CDR3 bases are TGTGCCAGTAGTACGAGGGGTAGCACCGGGGAGCTGTTTTTT. It codes for CASSTRGSTGELFF.

The V gene is TRBV10-1, the J gene TRBJ2-7; 12 positions agree with TRBD1. The CDR3 extends over 15 amino acids. The V segment lost 3 bases and the J segment 7 bases; nucleotides outside the gene matches: 7. The germline gives CDR1 WNHNN, CDR2 SYGVQD (reference sequence). The DNA for the CDR3 is TGCGCCAGCAGTGACCCGGGACAGGGGGCTCGGGAGCAGTACTTC. This sequence encodes CASSDPGQGAREQYF.

This clone appeared once. The J gene is TRBJ2-1, the V gene TRBV7-2, with TRBD2 matching 11 bases. The germline V gene has CDR1 SGHTA and CDR2 FQGNSA. The length of the CDR3 is 15 residues. J was trimmed by 6 bases and V by 4 bases; bases with no gene match: 5. The CDR3 coding sequence is TGTGCCAGCAGCTCACTAGCGGGAGCGGGCAATGAGCAGTTCTTC. Translated: CASSSLAGAGNEQFF.

This chain joins TRBV2 and TRBJ2-7; 11 bases match TRBD2. This CDR3 is built from 15 residues. Germline assignment: CDR1 SNHLY and CDR2 FYNNEI. V dropped 5 bases and J dropped 3; count of bases not matched to a gene: 6. CDR3 sequence: CASSLAGGSRYEQYF. In DNA form, the CDR3 reads TGTGCCAGCAGTCTAGCGGGAGGCTCCCGCTACGAGCAGTACTTC.

The chain joins TRBV5-1 to TRBJ2-3, with TRBD1 matching 7 bases. J gave up 0 bases and V 6 bases, and 4 bases lay outside the gene matches. Germline V gene lookup returns CDR1 SGHRS and CDR2 YFSETQ. This CDR3 has 14 residues. DNA of the CDR3: TGCGCCAGCATACCGGGACAGAGCACAGATACGCAGTATTTT. Amino acids: CASIPGQSTDTQYF.

A remark on this clone: The junction departs from the called germline gene at one end, perhaps through a read error. This chain uses TRBV5-6 with TRBJ2-5; no firm D call. CDR3 size: 14 residues. Germline assignment: CDR1 SGHDT and CDR2 YYEEEE. CDR3 protein: CASSRHTGQGTQYF. The DNA for the CDR3 is TGTGCCAGCAGCCGGCACACCGGGCAAGGGACCCAGTACTTC.

The V call is TRBV6-1, the J call TRBJ1-4; 7 nucleotides line up with TRBD1. Germline V lookup: CDR1 MNHNS, CDR2 SASEGT. V was clipped by 6 bases and J by 8 bases; unmatched bases: 12. This CDR3 has 15 residues. The CDR3 spells CASSDMTGIGEKLFF. CDR3 DNA: TGTGCCAGCAGCGACATGACAGGGATTGGGGAAAAACTGTTTTTT.

This chain uses TRBV6-1 with TRBJ2-3, with D unclear. Germline V lookup: CDR1 MNHNS, CDR2 SASEGT. Trimming left V 11 bases short and J 1 base short, with 13 bases between. The CDR3 has 13 amino acids. The CDR3 region is CASKPAGTDTQYF. CDR3 bases: TGTGCCTCGAAGCCCGCGGGCACAGATACGCAGTATTTT.

As to this clone: The same CDR3 can be traced to other DNA sequences in this sample. This sequence joins TRBV5-4 and TRBJ2-7; the D gene is possibly TRBD2 (6 bases). V was clipped by 4 bases and J by 0 bases, with 11 bases between them. Germline-derived CDR1 and CDR2 are SGHNT and YYREEE (reference sequence). The CDR3 is 14 residues long. This CDR3 is CASSLDGSSYEQYF. The CDR3 bases are TGTGCCAGCAGCCTGGACGGGAGCTCCTACGAGCAGTACTTC. Full variable domain (rest looked up from reference TRBV5-4 and TRBJ2-7): ETGVTQSPTHLIKTRGQQVTLRCSSQSGHNTVSWYQQALGQGPQFIFQYYREEENGRGNFPPRFSGLQFPNYSSELNVNALELDDSALYLCASSLDGSSYEQYFGPGTRLTVT.

As for this clone: The sample carries other DNA sequences with the same CDR3. The chain couples TRBV18 to TRBJ2-5; D not resolved. CDR1 KGHSH and CDR2 LQKENI come from the germline V gene. Deletions cut 6 bases from V and 2 bases from J, with 7 bases between. The length of the CDR3 is 12 residues. This CDR3 is CASSGSQETQYF. The DNA for the CDR3 is TGTGCCAGCTCGGGAAGTCAAGAGACCCAGTACTTC.

The chain links TRBV4-1 to TRBJ2-5; D not resolved. Trimming cost V 1 base and J 9 bases, with 9 bases left between them. This CDR3 has 12 amino acids. Germline V lookup: CDR1 MGHRA, CDR2 YSYEKL. DNA of the CDR3: TGCGCCAGCAGCCAAGGGCCCGCCGCCCAGTACTTC. Residues: CASSQGPAAQYF.

Regarding this clone: A read error may account for a junction end that differs from germline. V is TRBV7-7 and J is TRBJ2-1, with 7 positions matching TRBD2. Germline V gene sequence: CDR1 SSHAT, CDR2 FNYEAQ (reference sequence). This CDR3 is built from 13 residues. The CDR3 DNA follows: TGTGCTAGCAGCTTAGATAGCGGGTTGGAGCAGTTCTTC. This gives the protein CASSLDSGLEQFF.

On this clone: Other DNA sequences of this sample code for an identical CDR3. The genes are TRBV4-1 and TRBJ2-7, with TRBD2 identical over 7 bases. Germline V CDR1 and CDR2: MGHRA, YSYEKL. The CDR3 covers 14 residues. Unmatched junction bases numbered 4, after V lost 1 base and J lost 4 bases. CDR3 protein: CASSQVGGSYEQYF. As DNA, the CDR3 is TGCGCCAGCAGCCAAGTCGGGGGGAGTTACGAGCAGTACTTC.

J is TRBJ2-6 and V is TRBV18; no clear D. CDR3 size: 16 residues. Germline V gives CDR1 KGHSH, CDR2 LQKENI. Trimming shortened V by 3 bases and J by 0 bases, and 9 bases separated the two germline ends. The DNA for the CDR3 is TGTGCCAGCTCACCTTCAGCTACCTCTGGGGCCAACGTCCTGACTTTC. Protein product: CASSPSATSGANVLTF.

This chain connects TRBV5-1 to TRBJ2-5; D is unclear. Germline V gives CDR1 SGHRS, CDR2 YFSETQ. This CDR3 comprises 13 residues. Trimming cost V 3 bases and J 2 bases, with 8 bases left between them. CDR3 sequence reads: CASSSYGQETQYF. CDR3 nucleotide sequence: TGCGCCAGCAGCTCCTACGGGCAAGAGACCCAGTACTTC.

CDR3 sequence (DNA): TGTGCCAGCAGAACGTACTACGAGCAGTACTTC. It yields the protein CASRTYYEQYF. The V and J genes are TRBV6-5 and TRBJ2-5; no firm D call. The closer fit of TRBJ2-7 to the DNA end suggests the J call may be wrong. The CDR3 extends over 11 amino acids. Germline V gives CDR1 MNHEY, CDR2 SVGAGI.

In DNA, the CDR3 is TGTGCCAGCAGCTTGGGACAGGGGGCGCATGGCTACACCTTC. It yields the protein CASSLGQGAHGYTF. The V and J genes are TRBV5-8 and TRBJ1-2; TRBD1 agrees at 10 bases. This CDR3 contains 14 residues. In germline, CDR1 is SGHTS, CDR2 YDEGEE. V trimming: 0 bases; J trimming: 6 bases; junction bases outside the gene matches: 2.

The CDR3 spells CASSPVYMSSGNTIYF. DNA of the CDR3: TGTGCCAGCTCACCAGTCTACATGAGCTCTGGAAACACCATATATTTT. This chain uses TRBV18 with TRBJ1-3; no reliable D call. Germline values: CDR1 KGHSH, CDR2 LQKENI. The CDR3 has 16 residues. V was shortened by 2 bases and J by 0 bases, with 11 bases between the two germline ends.

This clone was counted between two and nine times. Other nucleotide sequences from this sample produce the same CDR3. CDR3 protein: CASSHDSYEQYF. The CDR3 DNA reads TGTGCCAGCAGCCACGACTCGTACGAGCAGTACTTC. The gene calls are TRBV11-2 and TRBJ2-7; D gene ambiguous. Between the trimmed V and J ends, which lost 5 bases and 4 bases, there was a span of 9 bases. CDR3 size: 12 residues. Per the germline V gene, CDR1 is SGHAT and CDR2 is FQNNGV.

The J gene is TRBJ2-7, the V gene TRBV18, with D unresolved. The length of the CDR3 is 13 residues. Trimming stripped 2 bases from V and 3 bases from J, with 8 bases between. CDR1 KGHSH and CDR2 LQKENI come from the germline V gene. Here the CDR3 reads CASSPSLNYEQYF. The CDR3 bases are TGTGCCAGCTCACCATCACTCAACTACGAGCAGTACTTC.

The J gene is TRBJ2-2, the V gene TRBV10-3, with 8 bases fitting TRBD2. V dropped 8 bases and J dropped 5; count of bases not matched to a gene: 4. This CDR3 comprises 13 residues. Germline CDR1 and CDR2: ENHRY and SYGVKD. CDR3 sequence reads: CAIFREGTGELFF. In DNA form, the CDR3 reads TGTGCCATCTTCCGGGAGGGTACCGGGGAGCTGTTTTTT.